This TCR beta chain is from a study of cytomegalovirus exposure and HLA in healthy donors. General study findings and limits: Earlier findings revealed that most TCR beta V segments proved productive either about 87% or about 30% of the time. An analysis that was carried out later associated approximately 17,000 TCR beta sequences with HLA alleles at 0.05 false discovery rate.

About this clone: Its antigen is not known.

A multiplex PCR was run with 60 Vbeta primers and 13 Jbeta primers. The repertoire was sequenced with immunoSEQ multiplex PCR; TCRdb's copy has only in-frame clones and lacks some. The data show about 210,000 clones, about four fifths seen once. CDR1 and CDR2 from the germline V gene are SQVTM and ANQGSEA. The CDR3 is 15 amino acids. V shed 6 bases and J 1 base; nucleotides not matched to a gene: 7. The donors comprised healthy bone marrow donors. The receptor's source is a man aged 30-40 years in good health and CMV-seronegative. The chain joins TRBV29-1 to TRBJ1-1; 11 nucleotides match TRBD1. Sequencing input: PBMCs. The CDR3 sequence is CSVPGQGASNTEAFF. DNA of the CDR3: TGCAGCGTCCCCGGACAGGGGGCTTCGAACACTGAAGCTTTCTTT. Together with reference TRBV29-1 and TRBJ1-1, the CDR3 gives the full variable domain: SAVISQKPSRDICQRGTSLTIQCQVDSQVTMMFWYRQQPGQSLTLIATANQGSEATYESGFVIDKFPISRPNLTFSTLTVSNMSPEDSSIYLCSVPGQGASNTEAFFGQGTRLTVV.